A selection of T cell receptor beta chains follows, all from one sample in a study of T cells in Graves' hyperthyroidism and ophthalmopathy. TCRdb re-called the multiplex PCR reads through MiXCR, storing one row per CDR3 protein. Of a few hundred thousand distinct CDR3 sequences in the sample, less than 20% were seen once. The sample comprised blood. All receptors derive from a woman aged 18-29 years with Graves' hyperthyroidism. The CDR3 runs from the conserved cysteine through the conserved F or W. A D gene is named only where the DNA matches it firmly. Expanded clones are given a class, and other clones once, few, many or no size at all.

clone size: -; V gene: TRBV6-1; D gene: -; J gene: TRBJ2-2; CDR3 protein: CATRFGGGELFF; CDR3 DNA: TGTGCCACTCGGTTCGGGGGCGGGGAGCTGTTTTTT
clone size: many; V gene: TRBV11-3; D gene: -; J gene: TRBJ2-1; CDR3 protein: CASSLAQNEQFF; CDR3 DNA: TGCGCCAGCAGCTTGGCTCAGAATGAGCAGTTCTTC
clone size: many; V gene: TRBV20-1; D gene: -; J gene: TRBJ2-7; CDR3 protein: CSARGRGGRTSSYEQYF; CDR3 DNA: TGCAGTGCTAGAGGGAGGGGGGGACGGACAAGCTCCTACGAGCAGTACTTC
clone size: -; V gene: TRBV20-1; D gene: -; J gene: TRBJ1-5; CDR3 protein: CSASGAASNQPQHF; CDR3 DNA: TGCAGTGCCTCGGGGGCAGCTAGCAATCAGCCCCAGCATTTT
clone size: -; V gene: TRBV19; D gene: -; J gene: TRBJ1-3; CDR3 protein: CASSPSRGLSRRGNTIYF; CDR3 DNA: TGTGCCAGTAGTCCTAGTCGCGGCCTCTCGCGAAGGGGAAACACCATATATTTT
clone size: few; V gene: TRBV4-3; D gene: TRBD2; J gene: TRBJ2-7; CDR3 protein: CASSQGVGGTGEQYF; CDR3 DNA: TGCGCCAGCAGCCAAGGGGTCGGGGGGACGGGCGAGCAGTACTTC
clone size: many; V gene: TRBV6-6; D gene: -; J gene: TRBJ1-1; CDR3 protein: CASSYIGARGEAFF; CDR3 DNA: TGTGCCAGCAGTTACATTGGGGCCCGAGGTGAAGCTTTCTTT
clone size: many; V gene: TRBV6-2/TRBV6-3; D gene: TRBD1; J gene: TRBJ1-1; CDR3 protein: CASTPVGTGAYDTEAFF; CDR3 DNA: TGTGCCAGCACCCCGGTGGGGACAGGGGCGTATGACACTGAAGCTTTCTTT
clone size: many; V gene: TRBV29-1; D gene: -; J gene: TRBJ2-5; CDR3 protein: CSVAQETQYF; CDR3 DNA: TGCAGCGTTGCACAAGAGACCCAGTACTTC
clone size: few; V gene: TRBV10-3; D gene: TRBD2; J gene: TRBJ2-5; CDR3 protein: CAISRLAGGGETQYF; CDR3 DNA: TGTGCCATCAGCCGACTAGCGGGGGGCGGGGAGACCCAGTACTTC
clone size: few; V gene: TRBV10-1; D gene: TRBD2; J gene: TRBJ2-3; CDR3 protein: CASSESRDYLRDTQYF; CDR3 DNA: TGCGCCAGCAGTGAGTCAAGGGACTACCTAAGAGATACGCAGTATTTT
clone size: many; V gene: TRBV12-5; D gene: -; J gene: TRBJ2-5; CDR3 protein: CASGLGVQETQYF; CDR3 DNA: TGTGCTAGTGGTTTAGGGGTTCAAGAGACCCAGTACTTC
clone size: many; V gene: TRBV20-1; D gene: TRBD2; J gene: TRBJ2-7; CDR3 protein: CSARGTWTSGSYEQYF; CDR3 DNA: TGCAGTGCTAGAGGGACATGGACTAGCGGGAGCTACGAGCAGTACTTC
clone size: few; V gene: TRBV18; D gene: -; J gene: TRBJ2-6; CDR3 protein: CASSPGVSGANVLTF; CDR3 DNA: TGTGCCAGCTCGCCAGGGGTGTCCGGGGCCAACGTCCTGACTTTC
clone size: many; V gene: TRBV3-1; D gene: -; J gene: TRBJ2-7; CDR3 protein: CASSQDPQPARLYEQYF; CDR3 DNA: TGTGCCAGCAGCCAAGATCCCCAGCCGGCAAGACTCTACGAGCAGTACTTC
clone size: many; V gene: TRBV12-3/TRBV12-4; D gene: TRBD1; J gene: TRBJ2-3; CDR3 protein: CASSLRGHTDTQYF; CDR3 DNA: TGTGCCAGCAGTTTGAGGGGGCACACAGATACGCAGTATTTT
clone size: -; V gene: TRBV20-1; D gene: TRBD1; J gene: TRBJ1-5; CDR3 protein: CSARDQGVPPHLMDQPQHF; CDR3 DNA: TGCAGTGCTAGAGATCAGGGGGTTCCCCCCCACTTGATGGATCAGCCCCAGCATTTT
clone size: -; V gene: TRBV12-3/TRBV12-4; D gene: -; J gene: TRBJ1-1; CDR3 protein: CASITDGREAFF; CDR3 DNA: TGTGCCAGCATTACCGACGGTCGTGAAGCTTTCTTT
clone size: many; V gene: TRBV6-1; D gene: -; J gene: TRBJ2-3; CDR3 protein: CASSSRLRGYNTQYF; CDR3 DNA: TGTGCCAGCAGTTCCCGATTACGGGGCTACAATACGCAGTATTTT
clone size: -; V gene: TRBV9; D gene: TRBD1; J gene: TRBJ1-6; CDR3 protein: CASSVVGTGESPLHF; CDR3 DNA: TGTGCCAGCAGCGTAGTGGGGACAGGGGAGTCACCCCTCCACTTT
clone size: many; V gene: TRBV3-1; D gene: -; J gene: TRBJ2-5; CDR3 protein: CASSHRLGGETQYF; CDR3 DNA: TGTGCCAGCAGCCACCGACTAGGGGGGGAGACCCAGTACTTC
clone size: -; V gene: TRBV18; D gene: TRBD2; J gene: TRBJ2-2; CDR3 protein: CASSPSGGAGSSGELFF; CDR3 DNA: TGTGCCAGCTCACCCTCCGGGGGAGCGGGAAGTTCTGGGGAGCTGTTTTTT
clone size: many; V gene: TRBV11-2; D gene: -; J gene: TRBJ2-1; CDR3 protein: CASSSSFFTQFF; CDR3 DNA: TGTGCCAGCAGCTCTAGCTTTTTTACGCAGTTCTTC
clone size: few; V gene: TRBV7-6; D gene: TRBD1; J gene: TRBJ2-6; CDR3 protein: CASSLVTGSSGANVLTF; CDR3 DNA: TGTGCCAGCAGCTTAGTGACAGGGAGCTCTGGGGCCAACGTCCTGACTTTC
clone size: many; V gene: TRBV6-6; D gene: -; J gene: TRBJ2-4; CDR3 protein: CASSYGGKGSKNIQYF; CDR3 DNA: TGTGCCAGCAGTTACGGGGGGAAGGGGTCCAAAAACATTCAGTACTTC
clone size: many; V gene: TRBV2; D gene: -; J gene: TRBJ1-5; CDR3 protein: CASIKESQSNQPQHF; CDR3 DNA: TGTGCCAGCATTAAGGAAAGCCAAAGCAATCAGCCCCAGCATTTT
clone size: many; V gene: TRBV5-1; D gene: -; J gene: TRBJ2-7; CDR3 protein: CASSFGGSNYEQYF; CDR3 DNA: TGCGCCAGCAGCTTTGGCGGGTCTAACTACGAGCAGTACTTC
clone size: many; V gene: TRBV11-3; D gene: TRBD2; J gene: TRBJ2-1; CDR3 protein: CASSLGTSGRDYNEQFF; CDR3 DNA: TGTGCCAGCAGCTTAGGGACTAGCGGGAGGGATTACAATGAGCAGTTCTTC
clone size: many; V gene: TRBV20-1; D gene: TRBD2; J gene: TRBJ2-1; CDR3 protein: CSATRLAGPEAEQFF; CDR3 DNA: TGCAGTGCGACCCGACTAGCGGGGCCCGAGGCGGAGCAGTTCTTC
clone size: many; V gene: TRBV3-1; D gene: -; J gene: TRBJ1-6; CDR3 protein: CASSPGKGSSPLHF; CDR3 DNA: TGTGCCAGCAGCCCCGGGAAGGGAAGTTCACCCCTCCACTTT
clone size: many; V gene: TRBV5-5; D gene: TRBD1; J gene: TRBJ2-7; CDR3 protein: CASSSDRVSYEQYF; CDR3 DNA: TGTGCCAGCAGCTCGGACAGGGTCTCCTACGAGCAGTACTTC
clone size: few; V gene: TRBV5-1; D gene: -; J gene: TRBJ1-1; CDR3 protein: CASRAGYSAIEAFF; CDR3 DNA: TGCGCCAGCAGGGCAGGCTACTCCGCTATTGAAGCTTTCTTT
clone size: -; V gene: TRBV5-5; D gene: -; J gene: TRBJ1-1; CDR3 protein: CASSLFSTSNTEAFF; CDR3 DNA: TGTGCCAGCAGCTTGTTCAGTACCTCGAACACTGAAGCTTTCTTT
clone size: -; V gene: TRBV6-2/TRBV6-3; D gene: -; J gene: TRBJ2-7; CDR3 protein: CASSVRRYEQYF; CDR3 DNA: TGTGCCAGCAGCGTCAGGAGGTACGAGCAGTACTTC
clone size: many; V gene: TRBV2; D gene: TRBD1; J gene: TRBJ1-2; CDR3 protein: CASSWTGGAVGYTF; CDR3 DNA: TGTGCCAGCAGTTGGACAGGGGGCGCGGTTGGCTACACCTTC
clone size: few; V gene: TRBV4-1; D gene: TRBD1; J gene: TRBJ2-7; CDR3 protein: CASSQKQGASYEQYF; CDR3 DNA: TGCGCCAGCAGCCAAAAACAGGGGGCTTCCTACGAGCAGTACTTC
clone size: -; V gene: TRBV18; D gene: -; J gene: TRBJ1-1; CDR3 protein: CASSDSRNTEAFF; CDR3 DNA: TGTGCCAGCTCCGACAGCCGGAACACTGAAGCTTTCTTT
clone size: many; V gene: TRBV12-3/TRBV12-4; D gene: -; J gene: TRBJ2-6; CDR3 protein: CASSFSSGTGANVLTF; CDR3 DNA: TGTGCCAGCAGTTTCTCCTCAGGGACTGGGGCCAACGTCCTGACTTTC
clone size: many; V gene: TRBV20-1; D gene: TRBD2; J gene: TRBJ2-7; CDR3 protein: CSARGQLAGAIYEQYF; CDR3 DNA: TGCAGTGCTAGGGGCCAACTAGCGGGGGCTATCTACGAGCAGTACTTC
clone size: many; V gene: TRBV28; D gene: -; J gene: TRBJ2-1; CDR3 protein: CASSPRGTRYNEQFF; CDR3 DNA: TGTGCCAGCAGTCCGAGGGGGACAAGGTACAATGAGCAGTTCTTC
clone size: -; V gene: TRBV28; D gene: -; J gene: TRBJ2-1; CDR3 protein: CASRAGPYNERFF; CDR3 DNA: TGTGCCAGCAGAGCCGGGCCTTACAATGAGCGGTTCTTC
clone size: many; V gene: TRBV11-1; D gene: -; J gene: TRBJ2-3; CDR3 protein: CASSLGRGGSADTQYF; CDR3 DNA: TGTGCCAGCAGCTTAGGGAGAGGGGGATCCGCAGATACGCAGTATTTT
clone size: many; V gene: TRBV7-2; D gene: -; J gene: TRBJ2-1; CDR3 protein: CASSLEPYNEQFF; CDR3 DNA: TGTGCCAGCAGCTTAGAACCCTACAATGAGCAGTTCTTC
clone size: many; V gene: TRBV6-2/TRBV6-3; D gene: -; J gene: TRBJ2-1; CDR3 protein: CASSFIAGAPSSYNEQFF; CDR3 DNA: TGTGCCAGCAGTTTCATCGCAGGGGCGCCTTCGTCCTACAATGAGCAGTTCTTC
clone size: few; V gene: TRBV5-1; D gene: TRBD2; J gene: TRBJ2-7; CDR3 protein: CASSPPGGAGEFGSSYEQYF; CDR3 DNA: TGCGCCAGCAGCCCGCCTGGGGGAGCGGGGGAGTTTGGGAGCTCCTACGAGCAGTACTTC
clone size: many; V gene: TRBV13; D gene: TRBD2; J gene: TRBJ2-3; CDR3 protein: CASSRRDPGGGSTDTQYF; CDR3 DNA: TGTGCCAGCAGCCGAAGGGATCCGGGGGGGGGCAGCACAGATACGCAGTATTTT
clone size: -; V gene: TRBV7-8; D gene: TRBD2; J gene: TRBJ2-7; CDR3 protein: CASSFPRVAGTHEQYF; CDR3 DNA: TGTGCCAGCAGCTTCCCCAGGGTAGCGGGAACACACGAGCAGTACTTC
clone size: many; V gene: TRBV6-6; D gene: TRBD2; J gene: TRBJ2-1; CDR3 protein: CASSYSSGRGNEQFF; CDR3 DNA: TGTGCCAGCAGTTACTCTAGCGGGAGGGGAAATGAGCAGTTCTTC
clone size: many; V gene: TRBV27; D gene: TRBD1; J gene: TRBJ1-5; CDR3 protein: CASSTRGGWGNQPQHF; CDR3 DNA: TGTGCCAGCAGTACCAGGGGGGGCTGGGGCAATCAGCCCCAGCATTTT